This T cell receptor beta chain is from a study of graft-versus-host responses after intestinal transplantation (dated by TCRdb to about 2021). Study-wide context: Multivisceral, liver-intestinal, or isolated intestinal transplants were received by the recipients. Every recipient was given anti-thymocyte globulin induction, then maintenance tacrolimus and steroids for roughly three years. Bulk TCR-beta CDR3 sequencing was used to track graft-versus-host and host-versus-graft alloreactive T cell clones in the graft, circulation and bone marrow after intestinal transplantation. Alloreactive clones were identified by sequencing pre-transplant mixed lymphocyte reaction products and comparing them with unstimulated pre-transplant donor and recipient T cells. The cohort enrolled about two dozen intestinal transplant recipients, one of whom was a retransplant, and a few patients without pretransplant specimens were excluded. Donor T cell macrochimerism was defined as a peak of at least 4% donor T cells among recipient peripheral blood mononuclear cells. Samples from three later patients were sequenced in-house on an Illumina MiSeq with MiXCR processing rather than by the commercial service. The study at large found these results: In patients with donor T cell macrochimerism, the allografts had high GvH to HvG T cell clonal ratios. GvH clones were detected in recipient bone marrow, and some appeared earlier in ileal mucosa or blood, consistent with an intestinal mucosal origin. The relatively low number and heterogeneity of intestinal transplant patients limited the conclusions. Peak levels of circulating GvH clones were associated with declines in HvG clones early after transplant.

What this sample's time point label stands for: cells obtained before transplantation from donor or recipient. CD3+CD4+ and CD3+CD8+ populations were FACS-sorted from unstimulated pre-transplant donor and recipient cells taken from spleen or lymph nodes. Including cysteine and phenylalanine, the CDR3 has 16 amino acids. CDR3 DNA is the only sequence kept; it has 48 bases, read in frame from the first base. Per the germline V gene (reference sequence), MNHEY is the CDR1 and SMNVEV is the CDR2. V drops 3 bases and J drops 0 bases, leaving 15 bases in between. The protocol used for the library was the immunoSEQ multiplex PCR assay. For most patients, genomic DNA was isolated using the Qiagen DNeasy Blood and Tissue Kit and was shipped frozen to Adaptive Biotechnologies for TCR sequencing. Adaptive Biotechnologies carried out high-throughput TCR-beta CDR3 sequencing of genomic DNA for most patients. For the original study's pipeline: Adaptive's ImmunoSEQ software supplied the TCR sequencing data for 15 to 20 patients, while MiXCR and VDJtools were used to process a few other patients. CD4 versus CD8 sorting errors were corrected by removing sequences found in both subsets at a frequency ratio below 5:1. Because the origin of CDR3 nucleotide sequences shared between donor and recipient could not be assigned, those sequences were removed. To count as alloreactive, a clone needed at least 2-fold expansion over unstimulated cells and a minimum CFSE-low frequency of 0.002% (template counts) or 0.001% (read counts). Clones were considered mappable if detected in sequenced pre-transplant spleen, lymph node, or MLR CFSE-low populations of the donor or recipient. The cumulative frequency of alloreactive clones was calculated as a percentage of all sequences, weighted by copy number. The source is immuneACCESS, and TCRdb retained only in-frame sequences with V and J called. Part of the clones is not carried over; for the studies checked, unresolved V genes explain less than half of this, and the remainder is unexplained. That table is the source of V, J and clone size, and D and trimming were worked out from the DNA. This sample comprises over 70,000 clones, roughly 87% of them detected only once. Of the sample, about 15% falls within the top ten clones.

A note on this clone: It has no known antigen specificity. No base qualities exist here, and no much larger clone lies one base off it.

This chain joins TRBV27 to TRBJ2-7; the D gene is perhaps TRBD1, from 5 matching bases. Sequences were derived from unstimulated CD8+ T cells sorted from spleen or lymph node cells, sampled before intestinal transplant. This receptor was obtained from a human donor who received an intestinal transplant. The nucleotides are TGTGCCAGCAGTTTTGGGTCAGGGCGCTACTCCTACGAGCAGTACTTC. This yields the protein CASSFGSGRYSYEQYF.